The 17 T cell receptor beta chains presented below share a single source sample, sequenced in a study of cytomegalovirus exposure and HLA in healthy donors. The study ran its PCR with 60 Vbeta and 13 Jbeta primers. Assay: immunoSEQ multiplex PCR; the TCRdb copy retains only in-frame clones and omits some. The sample comprises approximately 99,000 clones, around three quarters of which are singletons, and about 3.5% rests with the top ten. The sequenced sample consisted of PBMCs. Receptors originate from a male donor in good health and CMV-seropositive.

The chain employs TRBV7-8 and TRBJ2-2; 8 bases match TRBD2. Germline V lookup: CDR1 SGHVS, CDR2 FQNEAQ. The CDR3 runs to 16 residues. Trimming removed 5 bases from V and 5 bases from J; junction bases left unmatched: 10. The CDR3 loop is CASSPSGSPGTGELFF. The CDR3 nucleotides read TGTGCCAGCAGCCCTAGCGGGTCCCCGGGGACCGGGGAGCTGTTTTTT.

The J gene is TRBJ2-1, the V gene TRBV15; 7 bases are a match to TRBD2. The CDR3 runs to 13 residues. V trimming: 5 bases; J trimming: 7 bases; junction bases outside the gene matches: 5. Germline V gene sequence: CDR1 LNHNV, CDR2 YYDKDF (reference sequence). CDR3 DNA sequence: TGTGCCACCAGCGGAGGGAGGGGAAATGAGCAGTTCTTC. It codes for CATSGGRGNEQFF. Complete variable domain (other parts from reference TRBV15 and TRBJ2-1): DAMVIQNPRYQVTQFGKPVTLSCSQTLNHNVMYWYQQKSSQAPKLLFHYYDKDFNNEADTPDNFQSRRPNTSFCFLDIRSPGLGDTAMYLCATSGGRGNEQFFGPGTRLTVL.

V and J are TRBV5-1 and TRBJ1-3, with no clear D. Germline lookup yields CDR1 SGHRS and CDR2 YFSETQ. Trimming pared 4 bases from V and 4 bases from J, leaving 12 bases between. The CDR3 contains 14 residues. The chain's CDR3 is CASSAEKAGNTIYF. The CDR3 DNA reads TGCGCCAGCAGCGCGGAAAAAGCGGGAAACACCATATATTTT.

The chain carries TRBV6-1 and TRBJ2-1, with D possibly TRBD1 on 8 matching bases. Trimming removed 6 bases at V and 7 bases at J, with 19 bases between. In germline, CDR1 is MNHNS, CDR2 SASEGT. This CDR3 comprises 15 residues. CDR3 residues: CASRDTGGGRNEQFF. The CDR3 DNA sequence: TGTGCCAGCAGGGATACAGGGGGGGGACGGAATGAGCAGTTCTTC.

There are a few counts of this clone. CDR3 residues: CASSLDRTSSYEQYF. CDR3 bases: TGTGCCAGCAGCTTAGACAGGACAAGCTCCTACGAGCAGTACTTC. The chain links TRBV7-9 to TRBJ2-5; TRBD1 might be the D (5 bases). The DNA end is more similar to TRBJ2-7, so the J call may be wrong. Germline V lookup: CDR1 SEHNR, CDR2 FQNEAQ (reference sequence). The CDR3 runs to 15 residues.

This clone was observed a single time. V is TRBV6-5 and J is TRBJ2-5; 8 bases line up with TRBD2. Germline CDR1 MNHEY, CDR2 SVGAGI. The CDR3 contains 15 residues. Unmatched junction bases numbered 2, after V lost 0 bases and J lost 2 bases. As DNA, the CDR3 is TGTGCCAGCAGTTACTCAGGACTAGCTCAAGAGACCCAGTACTTC. Its protein product is CASSYSGLAQETQYF.

The chain has TRBV6-5 and TRBJ2-6; 7 bases line up with TRBD2. V was pared by 0 bases and J by 2 bases, with 1 base of the junction left unmatched. The V gene's germline CDR1 is MNHEY and CDR2 SVGAGI. The CDR3 is made up of 16 amino acids. The CDR3 here is CASSYSSGAGANVLTF. The CDR3 nucleotides read TGTGCCAGCAGTTACTCGAGCGGGGCTGGGGCCAACGTCCTGACTTTC.

The V call is TRBV5-8, the J call TRBJ1-2; 7 positions match TRBD1. The ends lost 4 bases at V and 2 bases at J; junction bases unmatched: 11. The CDR3 contains 16 residues. Germline V gene lookup returns CDR1 SGHTS and CDR2 YDEGEE. The CDR3 nucleotides read TGTGCCAGCAGCCCGTGGGCCGGCAGGGGGAACTATGGCTACACCTTC. Protein: CASSPWAGRGNYGYTF.

This chain connects TRBV19 to TRBJ1-1, with 8 bases that match TRBD1. J gave up 10 bases and V 7 bases, and 11 bases lay outside the gene matches. The CDR3 contains 13 residues. Germline loops: CDR1 LNHDA, CDR2 SQIVND (reference sequence). CDR3 region: CASKPQGARGAFF. As DNA, the CDR3 is TGTGCCAGTAAACCTCAGGGGGCGCGAGGAGCTTTCTTT.

V is TRBV7-8 and J is TRBJ1-1; D is ambiguous. The CDR3 is 16 amino acids. CDR1 is SGHVS and CDR2 is FQNEAQ in the germline V gene. The ends were cut back, 3 bases at V and 2 bases at J, with 16 bases in the middle. CDR3 coding DNA: TGTGCCAGCAGCTTGATCCGGAGACCTCTTAACACTGAAGCTTTCTTT. Translation: CASSLIRRPLNTEAFF.

This clone was observed once. J is TRBJ2-3 and V is TRBV9; D not resolved. The CDR3 spans 15 residues. Trimming shortened V by 3 bases and J by 1 base, and 12 bases separated the two germline ends. Looked up from germline, CDR1 is SGDLS and CDR2 is YYNGEE. Here the CDR3 DNA reads TGTGCCAGCAGCGCCTCCCCCCAGGGCACAGATACGCAGTATTTT. As protein: CASSASPQGTDTQYF. Full variable domain (outside the CDR3, taken from reference TRBV9 and TRBJ2-3): DSGVTQTPKHLITATGQRVTLRCSPRSGDLSVYWYQQSLDQGLQFLIQYYNGEERAKGNILERFSAQQFPDLHSELNLSSLELGDSALYFCASSASPQGTDTQYFGPGTRLTVL.

In DNA form, the CDR3 reads TGTGCCAGCTCACCGGGCGGAGGGAATGAGCAGTTCTTC. Translation: CASSPGGGNEQFF. The chain recombines TRBV18 with TRBJ2-1; possibly TRBD2 for D (6 bases). Trimming shortened V by 3 bases and J by 7 bases, and 10 bases separated the two germline ends. Germline CDR1 reads KGHSH; CDR2 reads LQKENI. The CDR3 loop spans 13 amino acids. Full variable domain (rest looked up from reference TRBV18 and TRBJ2-1): NAGVMQNPRHLVRRRGQEARLRCSPMKGHSHVYWYRQLPEEGLKFMVYLQKENIIDESGMPKERFSAEFPKEGPSILRIQQVVRGDSAAYFCASSPGGGNEQFFGPGTRLTVL.

The CDR3 loop reads CASSSGQWNTEAFF. Written as DNA, the CDR3 is TGCGCCAGCAGCTCAGGACAGTGGAACACTGAAGCTTTCTTT. The genes are TRBV5-1 and TRBJ1-1, with a tentative D call TRBD1 (6 bases). Germline lookup yields CDR1 SGHRS and CDR2 YFSETQ. The length of the CDR3 is 14 residues. V was trimmed by 3 bases and J by 1 base, leaving 10 bases between them.

This chain connects TRBV7-9 to TRBJ1-3; D gene ambiguous. CDR1 SEHNR and CDR2 FQNEAQ come from the germline V gene (reference sequence). The V end was cut by 5 bases, the J end by 8 bases, with 7 bases between. The length of the CDR3 is 11 residues. As DNA, the CDR3 is TGTGCCAGCAGCCCCCGGGACACCATATATTTT. It specifies CASSPRDTIYF.

This rearrangement joins TRBV30 to TRBJ1-5, with D tentatively TRBD1 (5 bases). CDR1 GTSNPN and CDR2 SVGIG come from the germline V gene (reference sequence). V gave up 0 bases and J gave up 6 bases, with 9 bases separating them. This CDR3 region has 13 residues. CDR3 bases: TGTGCCTGGAGTGTAACAGGCAGTCAGCCCCAGCATTTT. The encoded protein is CAWSVTGSQPQHF.

This clone occurred once. The rearrangement joins TRBV9 to TRBJ1-1; D not resolved. There are 13 residues in the CDR3. V lost 9 bases and J 3 bases, leaving 15 bases between the germline ends. In germline, CDR1 is SGDLS, CDR2 YYNGEE. CDR3 protein: CAKQEARDTEAFF. Written as DNA, the CDR3 is TGTGCCAAGCAAGAGGCGCGGGACACTGAAGCTTTCTTT.

The chain is built from TRBV5-4 and TRBJ2-7; 8 bases are a match to TRBD2. This CDR3 is 15 amino acids long. Germline CDR1 is SGHNT and CDR2 is YYREEE (reference sequence). V shed 0 bases, J shed 4 bases, and the junction held 6 bases outside the gene matches. Here the CDR3 DNA reads TGTGCCAGCAGCTTGGCCTTTAGCGGGGAGTACGAGCAGTACTTC. Translated: CASSLAFSGEYEQYF. Full variable domain (remainder filled in from reference TRBV5-4 and TRBJ2-7): ETGVTQSPTHLIKTRGQQVTLRCSSQSGHNTVSWYQQALGQGPQFIFQYYREEENGRGNFPPRFSGLQFPNYSSELNVNALELDDSALYLCASSLAFSGEYEQYFGPGTRLTVT.